The 9 T cell receptor beta chains given below trace back to one sample, sequenced in a study of blood T cell repertoires in COVID-19. Assay: immunoSEQ multiplex PCR; the TCRdb copy retains only in-frame clones and omits some. Of 72,000 or so clones listed, around nine tenths are singletons. Sequencing input: peripheral blood. The source is a woman aged 55-69 years with acute or convalescent COVID-19.

The chain carries TRBV27 and TRBJ2-3; perhaps TRBD2 as D (7 bases). This CDR3 contains 16 residues. The V end lost 2 bases, the J end lost 2 bases, and 14 bases lay between the germline ends. The germline V gene encodes CDR1 MNHEY and CDR2 SMNVEV (reference sequence). The CDR3 here is CASSLRGGAFTDTQYF. The CDR3 coding sequence is TGTGCCAGCAGTTTAAGGGGGGGGGCTTTCACAGATACGCAGTATTTT.

V and J are TRBV5-1 and TRBJ2-1, with 14 nucleotides matching TRBD2. The CDR3 contains 15 residues. Unmatched junction bases numbered 4, after V lost 4 bases and J lost 7 bases. Germline CDR1 and CDR2: SGHRS and YFSETQ. The CDR3 DNA follows: TGCGCCAGCAGCCCCCGGACTAGCGGGGGGAATGAGCAGTTCTTC. Translated: CASSPRTSGGNEQFF.

The rearrangement joins TRBV18 to TRBJ2-5; D call uncertain. V was pared by 1 base and J by 2 bases, with 5 bases between. CDR1 is KGHSH and CDR2 is LQKENI in the germline V gene. CDR3 length: 13 residues. In nucleotides, the CDR3 is TGTGCCAGCTCACCACAACAGCAAGAGACCCAGTACTTC. Translated, it gives CASSPQQQETQYF.

The gene calls are TRBV10-3 and TRBJ2-2; a possible D gene is TRBD1 (6 bases). This CDR3 contains 15 residues. CDR1 is ENHRY, CDR2 SYGVKD, per germline. V was trimmed by 11 bases and J by 2 bases, leaving 18 bases between them. CDR3 nucleotide sequence: TGTGCCGCAAGACGGACAGAACCTAACACCGGGGAGCTGTTTTTT. It is translated as CAARRTEPNTGELFF.

This chain joins TRBV30 and TRBJ1-6, with D maybe TRBD1 (6 bases). V dropped 1 base and J dropped 0 bases, with 10 bases sitting between them. CDR1 GTSNPN and CDR2 SVGIG come from the germline V gene (reference sequence). The CDR3 has 16 residues. CDR3 sequence (DNA): TGTGCCTGGAGTGACAGGGTTAGCTCCTATAATTCACCCCTCCACTTT. The encoded protein is CAWSDRVSSYNSPLHF.

The chain uses TRBV25-1 and TRBJ1-2; the D is unclear. From germline, CDR1 is MGHDK and CDR2 SYGVNS. V lost 4 bases and J lost 4, with 16 bases in between. This CDR3 comprises 15 residues. CDR3 sequence (DNA): TGTGCCAGCAGTGGTGATTCCACCCCGGGCTATGGCTACACCTTC. Residues: CASSGDSTPGYGYTF.

This clone has a single count. The chain uses TRBV5-1 and TRBJ2-3, with TRBD1 as a possible D gene (7 bases). Trimming pared 7 bases from V and 0 bases from J, leaving 12 bases between. The CDR3 has 14 amino acids. Germline-derived CDR1 and CDR2 are SGHRS and YFSETQ. CDR3 nucleotides: TGCGCCAGCTCTCCAGGGGGGAGCACAGATACGCAGTATTTT. It codes for CASSPGGSTDTQYF.

In its sample, this clone was seen a few times. This same CDR3 is encoded by further DNA sequences in the sample. The gene calls are TRBV5-1 and TRBJ2-1; D perhaps matches TRBD1 (6 bases). Germline values: CDR1 SGHRS, CDR2 YFSETQ. Trimming left V 0 bases short and J 9 bases short, with 7 bases between. The CDR3 is 12 amino acids. In DNA form, the CDR3 reads TGCGCCAGCAGCTTGGCAGGGGTTGAGCAGTTCTTC. Its protein is CASSLAGVEQFF.

This chain joins TRBV3-1 (or the pseudogene TRBV3-2) and TRBJ2-3, with D tentatively TRBD2 (6 bases). The CDR3 is 15 residues long. Trimming shortened V by 0 bases and J by 6 bases, and 13 bases separated the two germline ends. Germline lookup yields CDR1 LGHDT and CDR2 YNNKEL (reference sequence). The CDR3 reads CASSQENREWDTQYF. CDR3 nucleotides: TGTGCCAGCAGCCAAGAGAACCGGGAGTGGGATACGCAGTATTTT.